This is a list of T cell receptor beta chains from one sample in a study of shared clonotypes between healthy human individuals. Repertoires were generated with immunoSEQ multiplex PCR, while TCRdb's copy carries only in-frame clones and drops some. The table includes about 1 million clones, 60% to 80% detected once. Sequencing was carried out using memory CD4+ T cells sorted from blood. Every receptor here comes from a man aged 18 to 30 in good health. Both conserved end residues are part of each CDR3. D genes are given only for firm matches. Size is stated for part of the rows, as once, few or many counts, or as a class when the clone is expanded.

>-|TRBJ2-5|TRBV6-4|-
TGTGCCAGCAGTTTAGAGGTTCGAGAGACCCAGTACTTC
CASSLEVRETQYF
>-|TRBJ1-1|TRBV6-5|-
TGTGCCAGCAGTTGGGGGGGGCAGGACACTGAAGCTTTCTTT
CASSWGGQDTEAFF
>TRBD1|TRBJ1-2|TRBV28|-
TGTGCCAGCACCCGACAGGGGGCGGCTAACTATGGCTACACCTTC
CASTRQGAANYGYTF
>-|TRBJ1-6|TRBV14|-
TGTGCCAGCAGCCAGGGTCAGGGGAGTAACTCACCCCTCCACTTT
CASSQGQGSNSPLHF
>-|TRBJ2-2|TRBV7-9|few
TGTGCCAGCAGCCCCACATTAGGGCCGCGGGGCACCGGGGAGCTGTTTTTT
CASSPTLGPRGTGELFF
>-|TRBJ2-2|TRBV19|-
TGTGCCAGTAAAAGGGCTTCGAACACCGGGGAGCTGTTTTTT
CASKRASNTGELFF
>-|TRBJ2-3|TRBV9|-
TGTGCCAGCAGCGTAGAGGCCCTGACAGATACGCAGTATTTT
CASSVEALTDTQYF
>-|TRBJ2-2|TRBV11-2|-
TGTGCCAGCAGCGTTAGATGGGGGGCGAACACCGGGGAGCTGTTTTTT
CASSVRWGANTGELFF
>-|TRBJ2-7|TRBV18|-
TGTGCCAGCTCACCAGGGACTTCGCGGGCCGAGCAGTACTTC
CASSPGTSRAEQYF
>-|TRBJ2-3|TRBV20-1|-
TGCAGTCCTTACGCAGATACGCAGTATTTT
CSPYADTQYF
>TRBD2|TRBJ2-2|TRBV5-1|-
TGCGCCAGTTCCCCGCGGGGGGAACGGAACACCGGGGAGCTGTTTTTT
CASSPRGERNTGELFF
>TRBD2|TRBJ2-5|TRBV19|-
TGTGCCAGTAGTATCCCCTGGCAGGGAGGGGAGACCCAGTACTTC
CASSIPWQGGETQYF
>TRBD1|TRBJ2-5|TRBV5-1|once
TGCGCCAGCAGCTTGGCCCGACAGGGGGCTGGAGAGACCCAGTACTTC
CASSLARQGAGETQYF
>-|TRBJ2-7|TRBV10-3|-
TGTGCCATCAGTGACCTCTACGAGCAGTACTTC
CAISDLYEQYF
>-|TRBJ2-7|TRBV7-2|-
TGTGCCAGCAGCTCCGAGGCAGGGAGTAGGTACGAGCAGTACTTC
CASSSEAGSRYEQYF
>-|TRBJ1-2|TRBV7-9|-
TGTGCCAGCAGCTTAGGTAGCCCACCAGGTGGCTACACCTTC
CASSLGSPPGGYTF
>-|TRBJ1-3|TRBV27|few
TGTGCCAGCAGTCGCCCCGGAAACACCATATATTTT
CASSRPGNTIYF
>-|TRBJ1-5|TRBV9|-
TGTGCCAGCAGCGTAGACTCAGCCGGGAATCAGCCCCAGCATTTT
CASSVDSAGNQPQHF
>-|TRBJ2-3|TRBV5-1|-
TGCGCCAGCAGCCCTGGCCAGGGCGCAGATACGCAGTATTTT
CASSPGQGADTQYF
>TRBD2|TRBJ2-7|TRBV13|-
TGTGCCAGCACCAGAGCGGGAGTTATCGACGAGCAGTACTTC
CASTRAGVIDEQYF
>-|TRBJ1-1|TRBV14|few
TGTGCCAGCAGCCAGACGGGACGGGGATTAAACACTGAAGCTTTCTTT
CASSQTGRGLNTEAFF
>TRBD1|TRBJ1-5|TRBV7-9|few
TGTGCCAGCAGCTTATACTCGGGACAGGGATATCAGCCCCAGCATTTT
CASSLYSGQGYQPQHF
>-|TRBJ2-2|TRBV27|few
TGTGCCAGCAGTTTCCTTGGGGTTACCGGGGAGCTGTTTTTT
CASSFLGVTGELFF
>-|TRBJ1-3|TRBV9|-
TGTGCCAGCAGCACTGGGACTTTCGGCTCTGGAAACACCATATATTTT
CASSTGTFGSGNTIYF
>-|TRBJ2-6|TRBV5-4|-
TGTGCCAGCAGCCTCGACGGGGGTAGTATGACTTTC
CASSLDGGSMTF
>-|TRBJ2-7|TRBV2|-
TGTGCCAGCAGAGGGGCCCTCTACGAGCAGTACTTC
CASRGALYEQYF
>TRBD2|TRBJ2-5|TRBV5-4|-
TGTGCCAGCAGCTTGGCGGGACTATCCGAGACCCAGTACTTC
CASSLAGLSETQYF
>TRBD2|TRBJ2-1|TRBV5-1|-
TGCGCCAGCAGCTCCGGGACTAGCGGGACCCATGAGCAGTTCTTC
CASSSGTSGTHEQFF
>-|TRBJ2-7|TRBV6-1|-
TGTGCCAGCAGAGAGGACAGACTAAACTACGAGCAGTACTTC
CASREDRLNYEQYF
>-|TRBJ1-1|TRBV5-1|many
TGCGCCAGCAGCGACGGACGGGGGATGAACACTGAAGCTTTCTTT
CASSDGRGMNTEAFF
>-|TRBJ2-6|TRBV5-8|once
TGTGCCAGCAGCTTGAGGACCGTGTCCAACGTCCTGACTTTC
CASSLRTVSNVLTF
>-|TRBJ1-5|TRBV5-8|-
TGTGCCAGCAGCTTGGGGACCTACTATAGCAATCAGCCCCAGCATTTT
CASSLGTYYSNQPQHF
>-|TRBJ2-3|TRBV9|-
TGTGCCAGCAGCGTAGGTACCCTAGCGTGGGGAGATACGCAGTATTTT
CASSVGTLAWGDTQYF
>-|TRBJ2-3|TRBV5-1|-
TGCGCCAGCAGCTTCACAGATGCCACAGATACGCAGTATTTT
CASSFTDATDTQYF
>-|TRBJ2-3|TRBV27|-
TGTGCCAGCAGTTTGGAGGCCAGACTTAGCACAGATACGCAGTATTTT
CASSLEARLSTDTQYF
>TRBD2|TRBJ2-7|TRBV5-1|-
TGCGCCAGCAGCAGGGGACTAGCGGGAGAGGGCGAGCAGTACTTC
CASSRGLAGEGEQYF
>-|TRBJ2-7|TRBV19|-
TGTGCCAGTAGTGAGAGGGCAAGGGTGGGCGAGCAGTACTTC
CASSERARVGEQYF
>-|TRBJ1-1|TRBV5-1|-
TGCGCCAGCAGCTCCGCCGACGGGAACACTGAAGCTTTCTTT
CASSSADGNTEAFF
>-|TRBJ1-1|TRBV18|-
TGTGCCAGCTCCACCCGACAGGCGTTAAACACTGAAGCTTTCTTT
CASSTRQALNTEAFF